This T cell receptor beta chain was documented in a study of cytomegalovirus exposure and HLA in healthy donors. For this clone: Antigen: not known.

It was with 60 Vbeta and 13 Jbeta primers that the PCR ran. Generated by immunoSEQ multiplex PCR, the TCRdb table keeps only in-frame clones and is missing some. The specimen's table records fewer than 75,000 clones. With 5 bases removed from V and 10 bases from J, the gap between germline ends came to 17 bases. The germline CDR1 and CDR2 sequences are SEHNR and FQNEAQ (reference sequence). This CDR3 is built from 13 residues. Whole-study results and caveats: Reports showed the classifier diagnosing cytomegalovirus status with high specificity and sensitivity. The records held CMV serostatus as the only immune exposure information. Among TCR beta chains, those listed as cytomegalovirus-associated numbered some 170. In vitro testing confirmed three CMV-associated chains as specific for CMV antigens.

The J gene is TRBJ1-1, the V gene TRBV7-9, with a weak D call TRBD1 (6 bases). Material for sequencing was PBMCs. The origin of this receptor is a boy aged 5-17 years in good health and CMV-seronegative. The CDR3 here is CASSGGVQGRAFF. CDR3 nucleotides: TGTGCCAGCAGCGGAGGAGTACAGGGAAGAGCTTTCTTT.